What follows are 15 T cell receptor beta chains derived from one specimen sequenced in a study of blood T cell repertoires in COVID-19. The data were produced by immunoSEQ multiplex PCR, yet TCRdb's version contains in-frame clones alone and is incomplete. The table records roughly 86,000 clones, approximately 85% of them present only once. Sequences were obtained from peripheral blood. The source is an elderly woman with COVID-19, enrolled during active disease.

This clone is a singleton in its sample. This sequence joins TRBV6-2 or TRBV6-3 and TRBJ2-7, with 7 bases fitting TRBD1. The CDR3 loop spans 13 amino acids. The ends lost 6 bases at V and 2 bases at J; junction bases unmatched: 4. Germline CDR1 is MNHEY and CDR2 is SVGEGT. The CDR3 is CASSHRGPYEQYF. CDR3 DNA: TGTGCCAGCAGCCACAGGGGTCCCTACGAGCAGTACTTC.

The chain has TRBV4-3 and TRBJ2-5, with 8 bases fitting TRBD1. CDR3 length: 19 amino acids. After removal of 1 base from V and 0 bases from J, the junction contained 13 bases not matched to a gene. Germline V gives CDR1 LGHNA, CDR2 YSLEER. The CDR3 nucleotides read TGCGCCAGCAGCCAAGTCAGTGCTTCAGGGGGCGGTGACCAAGAGACCCAGTACTTC. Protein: CASSQVSASGGGDQETQYF.

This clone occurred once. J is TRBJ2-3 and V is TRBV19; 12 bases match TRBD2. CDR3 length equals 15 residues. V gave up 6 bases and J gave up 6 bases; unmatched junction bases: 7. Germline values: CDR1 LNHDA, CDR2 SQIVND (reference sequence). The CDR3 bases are TGTGCCAGTAGGGGAGGACTAGCGGGAATCGATACGCAGTATTTT. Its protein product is CASRGGLAGIDTQYF.

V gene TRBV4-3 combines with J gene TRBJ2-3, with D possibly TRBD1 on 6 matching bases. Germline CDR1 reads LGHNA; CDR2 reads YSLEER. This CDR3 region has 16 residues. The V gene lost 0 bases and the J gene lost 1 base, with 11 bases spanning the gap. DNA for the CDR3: TGCGCCAGCAGCCAAGATCTTTGGGGGCGCACAGATACGCAGTATTTT. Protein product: CASSQDLWGRTDTQYF.

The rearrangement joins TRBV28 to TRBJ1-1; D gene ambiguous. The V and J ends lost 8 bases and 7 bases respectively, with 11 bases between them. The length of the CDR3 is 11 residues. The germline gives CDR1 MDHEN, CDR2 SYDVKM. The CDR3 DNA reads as TGTGCCAGCGGCCGGGAGAATGAAGCTTTCTTT. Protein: CASGRENEAFF.

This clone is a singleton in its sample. The CDR3 DNA reads TGTGCCAGCAGCCAGGCCGGGACAGGGGCGCATGGCTACACCTTC. This gives the protein CASSQAGTGAHGYTF. The chain recombines TRBV14 with TRBJ1-2, with 10 bases that match TRBD1. The V and J ends lost 3 bases and 6 bases, in that order; junction bases with no gene match: 7. The CDR3 sequence is 15 residues long. Germline V gene data show CDR1 as SGHDN and CDR2 as FVKESK.

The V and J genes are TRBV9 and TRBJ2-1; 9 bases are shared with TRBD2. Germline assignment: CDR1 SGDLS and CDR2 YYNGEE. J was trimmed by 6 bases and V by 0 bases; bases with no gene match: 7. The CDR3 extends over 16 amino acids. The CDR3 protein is CASSVDPSGASNEQFF. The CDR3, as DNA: TGTGCCAGCAGCGTAGACCCTAGCGGGGCGAGCAATGAGCAGTTCTTC.

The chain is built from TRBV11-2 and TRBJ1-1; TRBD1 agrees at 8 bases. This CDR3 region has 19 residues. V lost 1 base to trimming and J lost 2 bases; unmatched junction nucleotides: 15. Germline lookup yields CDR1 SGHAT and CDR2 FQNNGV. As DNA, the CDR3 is TGTGCCAGCAGCTTAGTCTTCGCGGGCAGGGGGCGCGGTAACACTGAAGCTTTCTTT. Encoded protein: CASSLVFAGRGRGNTEAFF.

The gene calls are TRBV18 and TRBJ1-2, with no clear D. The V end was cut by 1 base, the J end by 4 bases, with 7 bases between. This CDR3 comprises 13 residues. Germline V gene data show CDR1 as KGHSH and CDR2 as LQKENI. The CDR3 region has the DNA TGTGCCAGCTCACCACTGTCGGGCTATGGCTACACCTTC. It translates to CASSPLSGYGYTF.

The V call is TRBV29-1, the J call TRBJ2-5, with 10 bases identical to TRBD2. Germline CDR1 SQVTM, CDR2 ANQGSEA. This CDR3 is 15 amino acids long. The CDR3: CRIQGTSDNQETQYF. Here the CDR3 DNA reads TGCAGGATTCAGGGGACTAGCGACAACCAAGAGACCCAGTACTTC.

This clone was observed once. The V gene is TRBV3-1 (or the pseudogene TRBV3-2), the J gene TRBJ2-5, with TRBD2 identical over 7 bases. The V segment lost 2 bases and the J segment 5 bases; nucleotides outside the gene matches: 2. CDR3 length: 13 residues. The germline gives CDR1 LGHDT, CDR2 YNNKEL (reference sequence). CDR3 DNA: TGTGCCAGCAGCCAACGGGGAGGGGAGACCCAGTACTTC. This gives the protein CASSQRGGETQYF.

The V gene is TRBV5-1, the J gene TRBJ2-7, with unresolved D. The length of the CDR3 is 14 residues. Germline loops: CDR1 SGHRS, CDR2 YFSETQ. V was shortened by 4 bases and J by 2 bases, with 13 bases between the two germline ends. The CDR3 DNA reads TGCGCCAGCAGCGTAGGTTTTGAGGCCTACGAGCAGTACTTC. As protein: CASSVGFEAYEQYF.

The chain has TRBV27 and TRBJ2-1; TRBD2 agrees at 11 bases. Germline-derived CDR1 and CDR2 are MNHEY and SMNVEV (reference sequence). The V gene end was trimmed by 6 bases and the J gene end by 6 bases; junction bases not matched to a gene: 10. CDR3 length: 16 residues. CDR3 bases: TGTGCCAGCAGGGGGATAGCGGGAGGGCAGGCCAATGAGCAGTTCTTC. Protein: CASRGIAGGQANEQFF.

The CDR3: CASSFSATNEKLFF. The CDR3 nucleotides read TGTGCCAGCAGTTTCAGTGCAACTAATGAAAAACTGTTTTTT. This chain connects TRBV3-1 (or the pseudogene TRBV3-2) to TRBJ1-4; the D is unclear. V lost 6 bases and J lost 0, with 8 bases in between. This CDR3 has 14 amino acids. Germline loops: CDR1 LGHDT, CDR2 YNNKEL (reference sequence).

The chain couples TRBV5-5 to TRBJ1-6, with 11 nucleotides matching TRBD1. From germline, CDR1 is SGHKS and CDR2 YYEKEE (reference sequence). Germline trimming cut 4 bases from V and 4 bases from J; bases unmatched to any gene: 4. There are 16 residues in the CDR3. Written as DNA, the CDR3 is TGTGCCAGCAGCGGGGGGACAGGGGGTTATAATTCACCCCTCCACTTT. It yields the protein CASSGGTGGYNSPLHF.